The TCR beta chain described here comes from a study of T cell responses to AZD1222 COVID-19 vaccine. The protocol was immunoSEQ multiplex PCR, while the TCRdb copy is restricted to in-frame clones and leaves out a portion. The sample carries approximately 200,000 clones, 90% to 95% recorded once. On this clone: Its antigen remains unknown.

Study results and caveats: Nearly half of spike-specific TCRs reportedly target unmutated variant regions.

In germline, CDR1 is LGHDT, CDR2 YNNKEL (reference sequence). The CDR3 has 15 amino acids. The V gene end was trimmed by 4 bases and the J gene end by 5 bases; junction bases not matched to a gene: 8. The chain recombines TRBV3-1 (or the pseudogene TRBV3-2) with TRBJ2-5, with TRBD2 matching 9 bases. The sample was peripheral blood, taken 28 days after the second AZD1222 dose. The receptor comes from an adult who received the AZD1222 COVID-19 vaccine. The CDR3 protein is CASSPLAGPWETQYF. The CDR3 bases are TGTGCCAGCAGCCCTCTAGCGGGACCATGGGAGACCCAGTACTTC.